The present TCR beta chain was sequenced within a study of T cell changes during pregnancy in multiple sclerosis. Clones were sequenced by immunoSEQ multiplex PCR, and TCRdb holds only the in-frame ones, with some missing. This table holds about 40,000 clones, about 91% found once. The CDR3 covers 15 residues. V gave up 3 bases and J gave up 3 bases; unmatched junction bases: 5. Germline loops: CDR1 LNHDA, CDR2 SQIVND (reference sequence). The sequencing used CD4+ T cells from peripheral blood mononuclear cells, collected in the third trimester of pregnancy. The chain employs TRBV19 and TRBJ2-7, with 10 bases identical to TRBD2. The TCR was taken from a female donor with multiple sclerosis, enrolled in a pregnancy study. The CDR3 protein is CASSIALAGVYEQYF. CDR3 nucleotide sequence: TGTGCCAGTAGTATCGCCCTAGCGGGAGTCTACGAGCAGTACTTC. Filled out from reference TRBV19 and TRBJ2-7, the complete variable domain reads DGGITQSPKYLFRKEGQNVTLSCEQNLNHDAMYWYRQDPGQGLRLIYYSQIVNDFQKGDIAEGYSVSREKKESFPLTVTSAQKNPTAFYLCASSIALAGVYEQYFGPGTRLTVT.